The 32 T cell receptor beta chains in this list originate from one sample, sequenced in a study of shared clonotypes between healthy human individuals. Sequenced by immunoSEQ multiplex PCR; TCRdb stores in-frame clones only, minus some. The profile shows some 2.1 million clones, roughly 96% of them singletons. What was sequenced was naive CD4+ T cells sorted from blood. Subset here: CD45RA+ positively selected. Source of these receptors: a young man in good health.

Regarding this clone: Other nucleotide sequences in the sample specify the same CDR3. The chain links TRBV4-1 to TRBJ2-7, with 7 bases identical to TRBD1. The CDR3 is 13 amino acids. With 4 bases clipped from V and 3 bases from J, the junction kept 3 bases outside the gene matches. Germline loops: CDR1 MGHRA, CDR2 YSYEKL. CDR3 protein: CASSRGQVYEQYF. The CDR3 DNA is TGCGCCAGCAGCCGCGGACAGGTCTACGAGCAGTACTTC.

In nucleotides, the CDR3 is TGCAGTGCAGCATCAGATACGCAGTATTTT. Translating it yields CSAASDTQYF. The V gene is TRBV20-1, the J gene TRBJ2-3, with D hard to call. The CDR3 covers 10 residues. Germline V lookup: CDR1 DFQATT, CDR2 SNEGSKA (reference sequence). V lost 6 bases and J lost 4, with 5 bases in between.

This chain joins TRBV20-1 and TRBJ1-2; no clear D gene. Germline CDR1 is DFQATT and CDR2 is SNEGSKA (reference sequence). This CDR3 comprises 11 residues. The CDR3 DNA reads TGCAGCGGCTACGGGGACTATGGCTACACCTTC. This gives the protein CSGYGDYGYTF.

J is TRBJ1-3 and V is TRBV7-9; TRBD1 might be the D (6 bases). The CDR3 length is 14 residues. CDR1 SEHNR and CDR2 FQNEAQ come from the germline V gene (reference sequence). V was pared by 6 bases and J by 0 bases, with 9 bases between. CDR3 amino acids: CASRTGSSGNTIYF. In nucleotides, the CDR3 is TGTGCCAGCAGAACAGGGAGCTCTGGAAACACCATATATTTT.

The chain links TRBV7-9 to TRBJ2-5, with a weak D call TRBD1 (6 bases). The CDR3 is 14 amino acids. The V gene lost 3 bases and the J gene lost 6 bases, with 14 bases spanning the gap. The V gene's germline CDR1 is SEHNR and CDR2 FQNEAQ (reference sequence). CDR3 in DNA: TGTGCCAGCAGCTTTCCGGACAGTAGCCAGACCCAGTACTTC. Translated: CASSFPDSSQTQYF.

This sequence joins TRBV28 and TRBJ2-1, with a tentative D call TRBD2 (7 bases). This CDR3 has 17 amino acids. From germline, CDR1 is MDHEN and CDR2 SYDVKM. Trimming removed 4 bases at V and 1 base at J, with 17 bases between. The CDR3 reads CASSSLSRGASYNEQFF. For the CDR3, the DNA is TGTGCCAGCAGTTCCCTGAGCCGGGGGGCATCCTACAATGAGCAGTTCTTC.

This clone appeared once. This may arise from a read error, as a much more abundant clone is one base away. The rearrangement uses TRBV9 and TRBJ1-1; 10 bases are shared with TRBD1. Germline CDR1 SGDLS, CDR2 YYNGEE. The CDR3 contains 14 residues. J gave up 5 bases and V 4 bases, and 5 bases lay outside the gene matches. This CDR3 is CASSPGTGETEAFF. For the CDR3, the DNA is TGTGCCAGCAGCCCGGGGACAGGGGAAACTGAAGCTTTCTTT.

V usage is TRBV19 and J usage is TRBJ2-3, with TRBD1 matching 8 bases. The CDR3 is 15 residues long. After removal of 4 bases from V and 3 bases from J, the junction contained 6 bases not matched to a gene. Germline lookup yields CDR1 LNHDA and CDR2 SQIVND (reference sequence). The CDR3 reads CASSTRDRLTDTQYF. CDR3 nucleotides: TGTGCCAGTAGTACCCGGGACAGGTTGACAGATACGCAGTATTTT.

The rearrangement links TRBV6-1 to TRBJ2-3, with D tentatively TRBD2 (5 bases). The CDR3 length is 15 residues. V was pared by 6 bases and J by 4 bases, with 17 bases between. Germline V CDR1 and CDR2: MNHNS, SASEGT. CDR3: CASRPETRAPDTQYF. The CDR3 DNA reads as TGTGCCAGCAGGCCTGAAACTAGGGCCCCAGATACGCAGTATTTT.

To note about this clone: An end of the junction does not agree with germline; a read error may underlie this. CDR3: CASSLGLPGSTDTQYF. The CDR3, as DNA: TGCGCCAGCAGTTTGGGACTTCCCGGGTCCACAGATACGCAGTATTTT. The chain has TRBV5-1 and TRBJ2-3, with a possible D match to TRBD2 (6 bases). This CDR3 is built from 16 residues. Germline assignment: CDR1 SGHRS and CDR2 YFSETQ.

The gene calls are TRBV5-6 and TRBJ2-3; D is unclear. Germline lookup yields CDR1 SGHDT and CDR2 YYEEEE. V was trimmed by 0 bases and J by 2 bases, leaving 13 bases between them. This CDR3 has 16 amino acids. CDR3 residues: CASSLAGGALTDTQYF. The DNA for the CDR3 is TGTGCCAGCAGCTTGGCGGGCGGCGCGCTCACAGATACGCAGTATTTT.

The CDR3 coding sequence is TGTGCCAGCAGCTTAGTGCTGGGGACTAGCCGTTGGGAGCAGTACTTC. Translation gives CASSLVLGTSRWEQYF. The chain uses TRBV28 and TRBJ2-5; 9 bases agree with TRBD2. Germline CDR1 is MDHEN and CDR2 is SYDVKM. This CDR3 has 16 amino acids. J lost 11 bases, V lost 6 bases, and 19 bases had no gene match. The full variable domain, completed using reference TRBV28 and TRBJ2-5, is DVKVTQSSRYLVKRTGEKVFLECVQDMDHENMFWYRQDPGLGLRLIYFSYDVKMKEKGDIPEGYSVSREKKERFSLILESASTNQTSMYLCASSLVLGTSRWEQYFGPGTRLLVL.

This CDR3 reads CASSPGQGFMNEKLFF. The CDR3 region has the DNA TGTGCCAGCAGCCCCGGACAGGGCTTCATGAATGAAAAACTGTTTTTT. This chain uses TRBV9 with TRBJ1-4, with TRBD1 matching over 8 bases. V lost 4 bases to trimming and J lost 5 bases; unmatched junction nucleotides: 10. The CDR3 runs to 16 residues. CDR1 SGDLS and CDR2 YYNGEE come from the germline V gene.

The chain combines TRBV11-2 with TRBJ2-3, with D maybe TRBD1 (5 bases). The CDR3 has 14 amino acids. Germline values: CDR1 SGHAT, CDR2 FQNNGV. V gave up 0 bases and J gave up 5 bases, with 9 bases separating them. The CDR3 sequence is CASSLDLRGDTQYF. The CDR3, as DNA: TGTGCCAGCAGCTTAGATTTAAGGGGAGATACGCAGTATTTT. The full variable domain, with the rest looked up from reference TRBV11-2 and TRBJ2-3, is EAGVAQSPRYKIIEKRQSVAFWCNPISGHATLYWYQQILGQGPKLLIQFQNNGVVDDSQLPKDRFSAERLKGVDSTLKIQPAKLEDSAVYLCASSLDLRGDTQYFGPGTRLTVL.

The chain joins TRBV6-1 to TRBJ1-4, with a possible D match to TRBD1 (5 bases). V was shortened by 3 bases and J by 12 bases, with 14 bases between the two germline ends. The CDR3 contains 13 residues. The germline V gene encodes CDR1 MNHNS and CDR2 SASEGT. Written as DNA, the CDR3 is TGTGCCAGCAGTGAGGAGAGGGGATTGGAACTGTTTTTT. It is translated as CASSEERGLELFF.

J is TRBJ2-6 and V is TRBV15; D ambiguous. Germline CDR1 is LNHNV and CDR2 is YYDKDF (reference sequence). The V gene lost 3 bases and the J gene lost 0 bases, with 9 bases spanning the gap. The CDR3 sequence is 16 residues long. The CDR3 is CATSRLPDSGANVLTF. The DNA of the CDR3 is TGTGCCACCAGCAGGTTACCAGACTCTGGGGCCAACGTCCTGACTTTC.

Comment on this clone: The same CDR3 can be traced to other DNA sequences in this sample. This sequence joins TRBV7-9 and TRBJ2-7; D may be TRBD1 or TRBD2 (5 bases each). Germline-derived CDR1 and CDR2 are SEHNR and FQNEAQ (reference sequence). The ends were cut back, 1 base at V and 1 base at J, with 8 bases in the middle. The CDR3 is 14 residues long. CDR3 region: CASSLGGASYEQYF. The CDR3 DNA reads TGTGCCAGCAGCTTAGGAGGGGCATCCTACGAGCAGTACTTC.

The chain is built from TRBV6-5 and TRBJ1-4; the D is unclear. The V gene's germline CDR1 is MNHEY and CDR2 SVGAGI. The ends were cut back, 2 bases at V and 11 bases at J, with 15 bases in the middle. The CDR3 extends over 14 amino acids. DNA for the CDR3: TGTGCCAGCAGTTACCTAGTGACGGGCTTGAAACTGTTTTTT. This translates into CASSYLVTGLKLFF.

The genes are TRBV6-1 and TRBJ2-3; D could derive from TRBD1 or TRBD2 (5 bases each). There are 15 residues in the CDR3. In germline, CDR1 is MNHNS, CDR2 SASEGT. Trimming shortened V by 8 bases and J by 2 bases, and 17 bases separated the two germline ends. The CDR3 DNA reads TGTGCCAGCCTCGACGGGGCACTAGACACAGATACGCAGTATTTT. This codes for CASLDGALDTDTQYF.

The rearrangement uses TRBV7-8 and TRBJ1-6; perhaps TRBD1 as D (6 bases). Trimming took 10 bases from V and 0 from J, leaving 13 bases between them. Germline assignment: CDR1 SGHVS and CDR2 FQNEAQ. This CDR3 has 15 residues. Here the CDR3 reads CATRQASSYNSPLHF. For the CDR3, the DNA is TGTGCCACCAGACAGGCGAGCTCCTATAATTCACCCCTCCACTTT.

The V call is TRBV5-1, the J call TRBJ1-5; unclear D gene. Germline-derived CDR1 and CDR2 are SGHRS and YFSETQ. Between the trimmed V and J ends, which lost 0 bases and 5 bases, there was a span of 9 bases. The CDR3 totals 14 residues. The CDR3 sequence: CASSLGQKDQPQHF. The CDR3 nucleotides are TGCGCCAGCAGCTTGGGGCAGAAGGATCAGCCCCAGCATTTT.

In its sample, this clone was seen once. Other DNA sequences in the same sample also yield this CDR3. V is TRBV18 and J is TRBJ2-6; D gene ambiguous. Trimming shortened V by 3 bases and J by 0 bases, and 6 bases separated the two germline ends. The germline gives CDR1 KGHSH, CDR2 LQKENI. The CDR3 is made up of 15 amino acids. CDR3: CASSPPVSGANVLTF. The CDR3, as DNA: TGTGCCAGCTCACCGCCGGTCTCTGGGGCCAACGTCCTGACTTTC.

The chain links TRBV10-3 to TRBJ2-1; 7 bases are shared with TRBD2. Trimming cost V 6 bases and J 8 bases; bases outside gene matches: 7. There are 13 residues in the CDR3. The germline V gene has CDR1 ENHRY and CDR2 SYGVKD. The CDR3 coding sequence is TGTGCCATCAGGGCGGGAGAAGTTTATGAGCAGTTCTTC. Translated, it gives CAIRAGEVYEQFF.

This sequence joins TRBV7-2 and TRBJ1-1; D remains unclear. From germline, CDR1 is SGHTA and CDR2 FQGNSA. V dropped 4 bases and J dropped 3 bases, with 12 bases sitting between them. This CDR3 is built from 14 residues. CDR3 nucleotides: TGTGCCAGCAGCTCACCTCCTAGTGACACTGAAGCTTTCTTT. It codes for CASSSPPSDTEAFF.

V is TRBV5-4 and J is TRBJ2-3, with 8 bases lining up with TRBD1. With 5 bases clipped from V and 1 base from J, the junction kept 6 bases outside the gene matches. Germline V CDR1 and CDR2: SGHNT, YYREEE (reference sequence). CDR3 size: 15 residues. The CDR3 sequence: CASSYQGAGTDTQYF. The CDR3, as DNA: TGTGCCAGCAGTTACCAGGGGGCCGGCACAGATACGCAGTATTTT. Looking up the rest from reference TRBV5-4 and TRBJ2-3 gives the full variable domain: ETGVTQSPTHLIKTRGQQVTLRCSSQSGHNTVSWYQQALGQGPQFIFQYYREEENGRGNFPPRFSGLQFPNYSSELNVNALELDDSALYLCASSYQGAGTDTQYFGPGTRLTVL.

This chain joins TRBV5-1 and TRBJ1-4; D gene uncertain. In germline, CDR1 is SGHRS, CDR2 YFSETQ. V lost 3 bases and J 14 bases, leaving 14 bases between the germline ends. The CDR3 contains 12 residues. CDR3 protein: CASSWEGTLLFF. In nucleotides, the CDR3 is TGCGCCAGCAGCTGGGAGGGCACCCTCCTGTTTTTT. Variable domain in full (rest from reference TRBV5-1 and TRBJ1-4): KAGVTQTPRYLIKTRGQQVTLSCSPISGHRSVSWYQQTPGQGLQFLFEYFSETQRNKGNFPGRFSGRQFSNSRSEMNVSTLELGDSALYLCASSWEGTLLFFGSGTQLSVL.

The chain has TRBV7-3 and TRBJ1-3; D not certain. Germline lookup yields CDR1 SGHTA and CDR2 FQGTGA. Trimming stripped 5 bases from V and 0 bases from J, with 11 bases between. This CDR3 region has 15 residues. The CDR3 coding sequence is TGTGCCAGCAGCCCCTCAGCACACTCTGGAAACACCATATATTTT. This translates into CASSPSAHSGNTIYF.

The chain uses TRBV18 and TRBJ2-1; possible D gene TRBD2, 6 bases. Germline lookup yields CDR1 KGHSH and CDR2 LQKENI. Trimming stripped 1 base from V and 8 bases from J, with 9 bases between. The length of the CDR3 is 13 residues. The CDR3 here is CASSPRGADEQFF. The CDR3 DNA reads TGTGCCAGCTCACCACGCGGGGCGGATGAGCAGTTCTTC.

V is TRBV19 and J is TRBJ2-5; D not certain. The germline CDR1 and CDR2 sequences are LNHDA and SQIVND (reference sequence). CDR3 length: 14 amino acids. The V gene lost 3 bases and the J gene lost 4 bases, with 12 bases spanning the gap. The CDR3 reads CASSILGVTETQYF. In nucleotides, the CDR3 is TGTGCCAGTAGTATCCTCGGAGTGACAGAGACCCAGTACTTC. Together with reference TRBV19 and TRBJ2-5, the CDR3 gives the full variable domain: DGGITQSPKYLFRKEGQNVTLSCEQNLNHDAMYWYRQDPGQGLRLIYYSQIVNDFQKGDIAEGYSVSREKKESFPLTVTSAQKNPTAFYLCASSILGVTETQYFGPGTRLLVL.

The chain is built from TRBV29-1 and TRBJ2-7; D unresolved. Germline CDR1 SQVTM, CDR2 ANQGSEA. The CDR3 spans 13 residues. Trimming shortened V by 1 base and J by 3 bases, and 10 bases separated the two germline ends. The CDR3 reads CSVEVAQNYEQYF. CDR3 coding DNA: TGCAGCGTTGAAGTGGCGCAGAACTACGAGCAGTACTTC.

V and J are TRBV27 and TRBJ2-7; 7 bases are shared with TRBD1. Trimming at V came to 2 bases and at J to 0 bases, leaving 1 base not matched to a gene. The CDR3 is 14 residues long. CDR1 MNHEY and CDR2 SMNVEV come from the germline V gene (reference sequence). In nucleotides, the CDR3 is TGTGCCAGCAGTTTAACAGGGGTCTCCTACGAGCAGTACTTC. Protein product: CASSLTGVSYEQYF.

This chain links TRBV9 with TRBJ2-3, with D perhaps TRBD2 (7 bases). The CDR3 is 17 amino acids. CDR1 and CDR2 from the germline V gene are SGDLS and YYNGEE. V was cut by 0 bases and J by 5 bases, with 19 bases left in between. The CDR3 sequence is CASSVGGLGGRRDTQYF. The CDR3 nucleotides read TGTGCCAGCAGCGTAGGCGGACTCGGGGGGCGCAGAGATACGCAGTATTTT.